This T cell receptor beta chain emerged from a study of shared clonotypes between healthy human individuals. Naive CD45RA+ and memory CD45RA-negative subsets were split from CD4+ cells. V dropped 5 bases and J dropped 0; count of bases not matched to a gene: 10. The CDR3 extends over 17 amino acids. Per germline, CDR1 MDHEN and CDR2 SYDVKM. Study-wide results and limits: Incomplete sequencing of sorted subsets was indicated by rarefaction despite large depth.

On sorted subsets, replicate PCRs used 150 to 250 ng DNA, or tens of thousands of T cell genomes. Produced via immunoSEQ multiplex PCR; TCRdb's table is partial and in-frame only. The sample yields about 680,000 clones, around four fifths seen once. The table lists this clone with a few counts. Its antigen remains unknown. The clonotype was recovered from a woman in her thirties in good health. The chain carries TRBV28 and TRBJ2-7; TRBD2 aligns across 10 bases. Sequencing was carried out using memory CD4+ T cells sorted from blood. The subset was: CD45RA-negative fraction. The chain's CDR3 is CASSGASGRAASYEQYF. Written as DNA, the CDR3 is TGTGCCAGCAGTGGAGCTAGCGGGAGAGCTGCCTCCTACGAGCAGTACTTC. Variable domain in full (rest from reference TRBV28 and TRBJ2-7): DVKVTQSSRYLVKRTGEKVFLECVQDMDHENMFWYRQDPGLGLRLIYFSYDVKMKEKGDIPEGYSVSREKKERFSLILESASTNQTSMYLCASSGASGRAASYEQYFGPGTRLTVT.